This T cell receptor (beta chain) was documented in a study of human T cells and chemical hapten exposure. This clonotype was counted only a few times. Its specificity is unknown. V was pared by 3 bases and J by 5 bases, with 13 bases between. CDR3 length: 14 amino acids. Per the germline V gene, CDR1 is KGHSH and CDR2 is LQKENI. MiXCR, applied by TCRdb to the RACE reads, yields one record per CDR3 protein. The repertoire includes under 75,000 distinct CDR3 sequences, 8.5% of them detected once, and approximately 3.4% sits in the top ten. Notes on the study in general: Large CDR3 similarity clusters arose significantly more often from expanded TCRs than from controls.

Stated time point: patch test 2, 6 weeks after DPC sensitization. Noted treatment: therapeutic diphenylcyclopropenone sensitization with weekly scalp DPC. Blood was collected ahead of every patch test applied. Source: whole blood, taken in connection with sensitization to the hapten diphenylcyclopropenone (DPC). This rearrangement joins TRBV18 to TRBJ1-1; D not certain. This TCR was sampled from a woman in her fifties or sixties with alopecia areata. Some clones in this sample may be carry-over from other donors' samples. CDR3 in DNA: TGTGCCAGCTCACCTCCGTCTCTGGGGACTGAAGCTTTCTTT. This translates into CASSPPSLGTEAFF.